The present T cell receptor beta chain was sequenced within a study of blood T cell repertoires in COVID-19. Study details: The United States, Italy and Spain were the sources of the acute and convalescent COVID-19 samples. The analysed material was cDNA or gDNA that came from T cells, B-cell-depleted T cells, or PBMCs.

The germline CDR1 and CDR2 sequences are SGDLS and YYNGEE. The CDR3 runs 17 residues. V was shortened by 4 bases and J by 4 bases, with 24 bases between the two germline ends. Original processing methods: Estimates of nucleated cell counts were drawn from the amplification of reference gene primers. Here immunoSEQ multiplex PCR was the method, and the copy in TCRdb shows in-frame clones only, minus some. V and J calls and clone size follow that table, whereas D and trimming were derived from the DNA. The sample lists around 57,000 clones, about nine tenths occurring once. The rearrangement joins TRBV9 to TRBJ2-7, with TRBD2 as a possible D gene (7 bases). The TCR sequence derives from a man aged 50 or older with active COVID-19. Sequences were obtained from peripheral blood. CDR3 protein: CASSQDGGAPEGYEQYF. CDR3 nucleotide sequence: TGTGCCAGCAGCCAGGATGGGGGGGCCCCGGAGGGGTACGAGCAGTACTTC. Full variable domain (remainder filled in from reference TRBV9 and TRBJ2-7): DSGVTQTPKHLITATGQRVTLRCSPRSGDLSVYWYQQSLDQGLQFLIQYYNGEERAKGNILERFSAQQFPDLHSELNLSSLELGDSALYFCASSQDGGAPEGYEQYFGPGTRLTVT.